The T cell receptor beta chain under discussion was sequenced for a study of control samples from healthy donors and cancer patients. Deletions cut 0 bases from V and 7 bases from J, with 13 bases between. Germline lookup yields CDR1 MGHRA and CDR2 YSYEKL. This CDR3 contains 14 residues. Produced via immunoSEQ multiplex PCR; TCRdb's table is partial and in-frame only. The top ten clones hold more than 5.5% of a sample with roughly 80,000 clones, about 88% of them seen once. The sample was blood. The chain links TRBV4-1 to TRBJ2-7; tentative D call: TRBD1 (5 bases). This receptor was obtained from a woman in her fifties or sixties in good health. CDR3 loop: CASSQDRLGEEQYF. CDR3 bases: TGCGCCAGCAGCCAAGATCGTTTAGGGGAAGAGCAGTACTTC.